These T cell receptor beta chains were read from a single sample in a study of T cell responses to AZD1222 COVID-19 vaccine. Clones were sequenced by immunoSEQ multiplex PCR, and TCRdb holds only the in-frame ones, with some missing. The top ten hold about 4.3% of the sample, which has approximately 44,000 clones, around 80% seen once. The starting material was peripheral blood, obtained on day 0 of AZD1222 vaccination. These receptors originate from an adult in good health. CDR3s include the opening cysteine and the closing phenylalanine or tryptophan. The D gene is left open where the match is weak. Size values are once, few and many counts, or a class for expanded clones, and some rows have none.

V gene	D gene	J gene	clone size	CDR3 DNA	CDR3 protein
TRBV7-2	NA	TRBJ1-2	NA	TGTGCCAGCAGACTCGGGGACGGGAGCTATGGCTACACCTTC	CASRLGDGSYGYTF
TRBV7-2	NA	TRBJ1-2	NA	TGTGCCAGCAGCTTTCTCGGTGATGGCTACACCTTC	CASSFLGDGYTF
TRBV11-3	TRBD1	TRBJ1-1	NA	TGTGCCAGCAGCCGGAGGACAGGGGCTTTTAAGAACGCTTTCTTT	CASSRRTGAFKNAFF
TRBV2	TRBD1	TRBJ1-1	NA	TGTGCCAGCAGTACCGACAGGGCGGGAAGGACTGAAGCTTTCTTT	CASSTDRAGRTEAFF
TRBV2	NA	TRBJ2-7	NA	TGTGCCAGCAGTGAAAGCTCCTACGAGCAGTACTTC	CASSESSYEQYF
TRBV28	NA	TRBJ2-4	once	TGTGCCAGCAGTTCGGGCGGAGTAGCCAAAAACATTCAGTACTTC	CASSSGGVAKNIQYF
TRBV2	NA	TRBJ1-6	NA	TGTGCCAGCAGTGACTTGGGGACACTAAATTCACCCCTCCACTTT	CASSDLGTLNSPLHF
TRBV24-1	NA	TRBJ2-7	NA	TGTGCCACCGGTGGGGCTGACCCCTACGAGCAGTACTTC	CATGGADPYEQYF
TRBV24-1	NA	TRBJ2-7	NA	TGTGCCACCAGTGATTTGGACAGGCCCTACGAGCAGTACTTC	CATSDLDRPYEQYF
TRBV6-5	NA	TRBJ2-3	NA	TGTGCCAGCATGGAGGGACACACCACAGATACGCAGTATTTT	CASMEGHTTDTQYF
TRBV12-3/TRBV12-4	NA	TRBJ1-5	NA	TGTGCCAGCAGTTATGGGGTGGTTCAGCCCCAGCATTTT	CASSYGVVQPQHF
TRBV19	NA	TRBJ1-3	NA	TGTGCCAGTAGTATATTCGGCAGGGGATCTGGAAACACCATATATTTT	CASSIFGRGSGNTIYF
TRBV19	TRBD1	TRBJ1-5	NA	TGTGCCAGTCACGGGACAGACCATAGCAATCAGCCCCAGCATTTT	CASHGTDHSNQPQHF
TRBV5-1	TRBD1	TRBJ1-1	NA	TGCGCCAGCAGCCAAACAGGCGGGACAGGGCAAATGAACACTGAAGCTTTCTTT	CASSQTGGTGQMNTEAFF
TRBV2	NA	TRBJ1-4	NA	TGTGCCACCGCAGACGGACGATGGGATGAAAAACTGTTTTTT	CATADGRWDEKLFF
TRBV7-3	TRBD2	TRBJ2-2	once	TGTGCCAGCAGCTTTCTTGGGACCAACGCGGGAGCCGGGGAGCTGTTTTTT	CASSFLGTNAGAGELFF
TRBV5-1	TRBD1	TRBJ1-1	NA	TGCGCCAGCAGCGCACAGGGGCATGAAGCTTTCTTT	CASSAQGHEAFF
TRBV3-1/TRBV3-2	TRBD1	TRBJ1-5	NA	TGTGCCAGCAGCCAAGATCTCCAGGGGGCCTTGGGGTCCCAGCATTTT	CASSQDLQGALGSQHF
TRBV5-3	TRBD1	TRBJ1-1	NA	TGTGCCAGAAGCCAGATCCAAACCCCGACAGGGGAGATAGCTTTCTTT	CARSQIQTPTGEIAFF
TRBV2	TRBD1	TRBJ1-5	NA	TGTGCCAGCAGTGAAAGACCCAAAGGGACAGGTGGCGATCAGCCCCAGCATTTT	CASSERPKGTGGDQPQHF
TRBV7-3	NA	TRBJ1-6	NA	TGTGCCAGCAGCTTAAATGGGCAGACTAATTCACCCCTCCACTTT	CASSLNGQTNSPLHF
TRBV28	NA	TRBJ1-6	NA	TGTGCCAGCACACGGGCCTATAATTCACCCCTCCACTTT	CASTRAYNSPLHF
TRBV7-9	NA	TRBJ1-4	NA	TGTGCCAGCAGCTTGGGTACGGGGCTTGAAAAACTGTTTTTT	CASSLGTGLEKLFF
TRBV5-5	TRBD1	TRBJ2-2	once	TGTGCCAGCAGCCTCCGGGACAGGGGGACCGGGGAGCTGTTTTTT	CASSLRDRGTGELFF
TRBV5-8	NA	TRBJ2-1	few	TGTGCCAGCAGCTTGGCCGGGGCCTCCGTACCGTTCTTC	CASSLAGASVPFF
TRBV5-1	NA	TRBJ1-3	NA	TGCGCCAGCAGCTTGGCCCCGGGGAGCTCTGGAAACACCATATATTTT	CASSLAPGSSGNTIYF
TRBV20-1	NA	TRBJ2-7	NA	TGCAGTGCTAGTAGTGGGGCCACAGACTCCTACGAGCAGTACTTC	CSASSGATDSYEQYF
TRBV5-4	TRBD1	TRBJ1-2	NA	TGTGCCAGCAGCCCAGGGGGATCACAAATTAACTATGGCTACACCTTC	CASSPGGSQINYGYTF
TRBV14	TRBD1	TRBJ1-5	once	TGTGCCAGCAGCCAGGGGACAGGGTCTAGCGGTAGCAATCAGCCCCAGCATTTT	CASSQGTGSSGSNQPQHF
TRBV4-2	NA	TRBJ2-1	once	TGTGCCAGCAGCCAAGGGGGGACCGAATCTGGGAATGAGCAGTTCTTC	CASSQGGTESGNEQFF
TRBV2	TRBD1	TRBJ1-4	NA	TGTGCCAGCAGTGAAGAGACAGGGGATGAAAAACTGTTTTTT	CASSEETGDEKLFF
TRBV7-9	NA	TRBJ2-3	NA	TGTGCCAGCAGCTTCGGGCTAGCCAGCACAGATACGCAGTATTTT	CASSFGLASTDTQYF
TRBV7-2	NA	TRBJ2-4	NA	TGTGCCAGCAGCCCAACGGGGGTTAAGGGTGGGAACATTCAGTACTTC	CASSPTGVKGGNIQYF
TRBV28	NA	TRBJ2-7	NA	TGTGCCAGCAGTTCCCAGGGTATGGGTTCCTACGAGCAGTACTTC	CASSSQGMGSYEQYF
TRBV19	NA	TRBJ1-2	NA	TGTGCCAGTAGTATTCAACAACTCGAGGGCTACACCTTC	CASSIQQLEGYTF
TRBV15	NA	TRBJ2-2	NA	TGTGCCACCAGCAGAGAGAGGGGAACCGGGGAGCTGTTTTTT	CATSRERGTGELFF
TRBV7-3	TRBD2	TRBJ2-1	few	TGTGCCAGTTCCGGGGGGGCGCACAATGAGCAGTTCTTC	CASSGGAHNEQFF
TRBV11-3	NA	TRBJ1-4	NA	TGTGCCAGCAGCTTACACTCGGCGACTGAAAAACTGTTTTTT	CASSLHSATEKLFF
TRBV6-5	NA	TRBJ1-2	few	TGTGCCAGCAGTTACTCGAGGATACAAGGCGGCTACACCTTC	CASSYSRIQGGYTF
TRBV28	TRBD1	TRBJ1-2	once	TGTGCCAGCAGTTTAACAGGGGAGGTAAACTATGGCTACACCTTC	CASSLTGEVNYGYTF
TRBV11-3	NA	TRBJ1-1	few	TGTGCCAGCACACAGGGTAGGTTGAACACTGAAGCTTTCTTT	CASTQGRLNTEAFF
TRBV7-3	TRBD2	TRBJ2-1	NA	TGTGCCAGCAGCGCGGGACTAGTATCCTACAATGAGCAGTTCTTC	CASSAGLVSYNEQFF
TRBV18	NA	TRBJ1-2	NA	TGTGCCAGCTCACCAAATCGCGAGGGGCCGATTGGCTACACCTTC	CASSPNREGPIGYTF
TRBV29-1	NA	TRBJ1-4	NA	TGCAGCGCCAGGACAGAAAATGAAAAACTGTTTTTT	CSARTENEKLFF